A single sample gave rise to the 3 T cell receptor beta chains below, sequenced in a study of blood T cells in healthy people across ages. The use of a sample-barcoded 5' primer and a J-beta primer mix characterized a second PCR of roughly 7 to 12 cycles. One entry per CDR3 protein, called by TCRdb with MiXCR from the 5' RACE reads. The sample carries 1.5 million to 2 million distinct CDR3 sequences, 28% recorded once. Sample: blood. These receptors all stem from a woman in her 30s in good health.

This clonotype was recorded at least ten times. This rearrangement joins TRBV20-1 to TRBJ1-2; D might be TRBD1 (5 bases). V lost 3 bases and J lost 8, with 13 bases in between. CDR1 DFQATT and CDR2 SNEGSKA come from the germline V gene (reference sequence). This CDR3 spans 12 amino acids. The CDR3 protein is CSASPDSGGYTF. CDR3 bases: TGCAGTGCTAGTCCGGACTCAGGGGGCTACACCTTC.

The CDR3 DNA is TGTGCCAGCAGCCCGGGAACGGGGCCAGCTGGCTACACCTTC. Translated: CASSPGTGPAGYTF. This chain joins TRBV7-3 and TRBJ1-2, with a possible D match to TRBD1 (5 bases). Germline values: CDR1 SGHTA, CDR2 FQGTGA. The CDR3 sequence is 14 residues long. Trimming shortened V by 5 bases and J by 7 bases, and 17 bases separated the two germline ends. The complete variable domain, with remaining parts taken from reference TRBV7-3 and TRBJ1-2, reads GAGVSQTPSNKVTEKGKYVELRCDPISGHTALYWYRQSLGQGPEFLIYFQGTGAADDSGLPNDRFFAVRPEGSVSTLKIQRTERGDSAVYLCASSPGTGPAGYTFGSGTRLTVV.

The chain recombines TRBV7-9 with TRBJ2-3; possible D gene TRBD2, 5 bases. The CDR3 has 17 residues. Deletions cut 5 bases from V and 3 bases from J, with 21 bases between. Germline V CDR1 and CDR2: SEHNR, FQNEAQ (reference sequence). For the CDR3, the DNA is TGTGCCAGCAGCCCCGGGGTGGGGAAGTGGAGAACAGATACGCAGTATTTT. It translates to CASSPGVGKWRTDTQYF.